The 22 T cell receptor beta chains reported below all come from one sample, sequenced in a study of identical twins. MiXCR, run by TCRdb on the 5' RACE reads, gives a single entry per CDR3 protein. The data show approximately 890,000 distinct CDR3 sequences, around 12% seen once. These sequences were also reported in another study, on yellow fever vaccine responses in identical twins.

The sequencing input was PBMCs. The receptors here all came from a woman aged 18-35 years in good health.

V gene TRBV6-1 combines with J gene TRBJ2-3; 12 nucleotides agree with TRBD2. Germline V gives CDR1 MNHNS, CDR2 SASEGT. The CDR3 has 18 residues. V gave up 6 bases and J gave up 0 bases; unmatched junction bases: 10. CDR3 in DNA: TGTGCCAGCAGGAAACTACTAGCGGGGGGTTTTAGCACAGATACGCAGTATTTT. It translates to CASRKLLAGGFSTDTQYF.

This chain uses TRBV5-1 with TRBJ2-7; 7 bases are shared with TRBD1. From germline, CDR1 is SGHRS and CDR2 YFSETQ. CDR3 length: 13 amino acids. The V gene end was trimmed by 4 bases and the J gene end by 1 base; junction bases not matched to a gene: 2. The CDR3 protein is CASSGGQSYEQYF. For the CDR3, the DNA is TGCGCCAGCAGCGGGGGACAGTCCTACGAGCAGTACTTC.

This clonotype was detected a few times. The chain is built from TRBV28 and TRBJ2-3, with a weak D call TRBD2 (5 bases). V lost 3 bases to trimming and J lost 2 bases, with 15 bases between them. Per germline, CDR1 MDHEN and CDR2 SYDVKM. This CDR3 has 16 residues. The CDR3 DNA sequence: TGTGCCAGCAGTTTTCTCCTAGCCCTACTCACAGATACGCAGTATTTT. Its protein is CASSFLLALLTDTQYF.

In this sample, this clonotype turned up once. A much more abundant neighbour one base away suggests this may be a read error. V usage is TRBV4-1 and J usage is TRBJ2-2, with D possibly being TRBD1 (6 bases). Germline loops: CDR1 MGHRA, CDR2 YSYEKL. The CDR3 length is 18 residues. V was clipped by 0 bases and J by 5 bases, with 19 bases between them. This chain's CDR3 is CASSQDRTQTGRTGELFF. DNA of the CDR3: TGCGCCAGCAGCCAAGATCGAACCCAGACAGGAAGGACCGGGGAGCTGTTTTTT.

This clonotype was counted once. The chain links TRBV4-2 to TRBJ2-7, with a weak D call TRBD2 (6 bases). V gave up 0 bases and J gave up 2 bases, with 8 bases separating them. The germline gives CDR1 LGHNA, CDR2 YNFKEQ. This CDR3 spans 14 amino acids. The CDR3 is CASSQDSGPYEQYF. CDR3 DNA sequence: TGTGCCAGCAGCCAAGATAGCGGACCCTACGAGCAGTACTTC.

This clonotype was found a few times. CDR3 protein: CASSVEDYSYNEQFF. CDR3 nucleotides: TGTGCCAGCAGCGTAGAGGACTACTCCTACAATGAGCAGTTCTTC. This rearrangement joins TRBV9 to TRBJ2-1; D perhaps matches TRBD2 (6 bases). The CDR3 extends over 15 amino acids. V shed 0 bases and J shed 0 bases, with 7 bases lying between them. Germline V lookup: CDR1 SGDLS, CDR2 YYNGEE.

This clonotype was seen a few times. The chain joins TRBV7-9 to TRBJ2-1; perhaps TRBD2 as D (5 bases). This CDR3 has 14 residues. CDR1 and CDR2 (germline): SEHNR, FQNEAQ (reference sequence). V lost 2 bases to trimming and J lost 3 bases, with 8 bases between them. The CDR3 DNA is TGTGCCAGCAGCTTACTAGCCTTCTACAATGAGCAGTTCTTC. It translates to CASSLLAFYNEQFF.

In this sample, this clonotype turned up many times. Germline is not matched at one junction end, which may reflect a read error. The chain joins TRBV5-1 to TRBJ2-1; 10 bases agree with TRBD2. The germline V gene has CDR1 SGHRS and CDR2 YFSETQ. The CDR3 contains 15 residues. As DNA, the CDR3 is TGTGCCAGCAGCCCCGGACTAGCGGATTACAATGAGCAGTTCTTC. Amino acid sequence: CASSPGLADYNEQFF.

This clonotype came up a few times. The V gene is TRBV12-3 or TRBV12-4, the J gene TRBJ1-5, with 7 nucleotides matching TRBD1. V trimming: 5 bases; J trimming: 4 bases; junction bases outside the gene matches: 8. The CDR3 is 15 amino acids. The CDR3, as DNA: TGTGCCAGCAGTACGCGACAGGGATGGAATCAGCCCCAGCATTTT. Residues: CASSTRQGWNQPQHF.

This chain joins TRBV11-2 and TRBJ1-1; 9 positions agree with TRBD1. V shed 5 bases and J 4 bases; nucleotides not matched to a gene: 8. CDR1 is SGHAT, CDR2 FQNNGV, per germline. The CDR3 consists of 15 residues. The CDR3 region has the DNA TGTGCCAGCAGCCGTACAGGGGGCCGGGTCACTGAAGCTTTCTTT. Residues: CASSRTGGRVTEAFF.

Ten or more counts support this clonotype. The V call is TRBV28, the J call TRBJ2-7; D is uncertain. With 8 bases removed from V and 6 bases from J, the gap between germline ends came to 14 bases. This CDR3 has 12 residues. Germline-derived CDR1 and CDR2 are MDHEN and SYDVKM. The CDR3 is CASGLTWGEQYF. The CDR3 nucleotides read TGTGCCAGCGGCCTGACTTGGGGCGAGCAGTACTTC.

This clonotype was observed a few times. The chain couples TRBV5-1 to TRBJ2-3; TRBD1 matches 7 bases. The junction had 6 bases not matched to a gene; V was cut back by 2 bases and J by 0 bases. CDR3 length equals 16 residues. Germline CDR1 reads SGHRS; CDR2 reads YFSETQ. CDR3 DNA: TGCGCCAGCAGCTTTGAGACAGGGCCTAGCACAGATACGCAGTATTTT. This encodes CASSFETGPSTDTQYF.

This clonotype was picked up a small number of times. CDR3 region: CASSFRGAGGFGELFF. The CDR3, as DNA: TGTGCCAGCAGCTTCCGTGGGGCAGGGGGCTTCGGGGAGCTGTTTTTT. The chain recombines TRBV7-8 with TRBJ2-2, with 8 bases that match TRBD1. J lost 7 bases, V lost 3 bases, and 10 bases had no gene match. The CDR3 loop spans 16 amino acids. Germline assignment: CDR1 SGHVS and CDR2 FQNEAQ.

This clonotype appeared many times. The V and J genes are TRBV6-1 and TRBJ1-1; D is perhaps TRBD1 (6 bases). Trimming took off 5 bases at V and 7 bases at J, with 14 bases between the two ends. Germline loops: CDR1 MNHNS, CDR2 SASEGT. This CDR3 is 13 amino acids long. For the CDR3, the DNA is TGTGCCAGCAGTAAAAGGGGGGGAGGTGAAGCTTTCTTT. Protein sequence: CASSKRGGGEAFF.

This clonotype has just a few counts. V and J are TRBV2 and TRBJ2-5; tentatively, D is TRBD1 (5 bases). The germline V and J ends were trimmed by 4 bases and 3 bases, with 9 bases remaining between them. Germline-derived CDR1 and CDR2 are SNHLY and FYNNEI. The CDR3 sequence is 13 residues long. The CDR3 DNA sequence: TGTGCCAGCAGTGGGTCCAGGGAAGAGACCCAGTACTTC. It is translated as CASSGSREETQYF.

This clonotype appeared many times. The chain uses TRBV12-3 or TRBV12-4 and TRBJ1-6, with TRBD1 identical over 8 bases. The CDR3 is made up of 16 amino acids. V was pared by 6 bases and J by 2 bases, with 6 bases of the junction left unmatched. The CDR3 DNA reads as TGTGCCAGCAGAAGACAGGGGACGACCTATAATTCACCCCTCCACTTT. It is translated as CASRRQGTTYNSPLHF.

V and J are TRBV6-6 and TRBJ1-3; weak D call: TRBD1 (5 bases). The ends were cut back, 8 bases at V and 4 bases at J, with 12 bases in the middle. CDR1 is MNHNY, CDR2 SVGAGI, per germline (reference sequence). The CDR3 contains 13 residues. Written as DNA, the CDR3 is TGTGCCAGCTTTCAGGGATTGGGAAACACCATATATTTT. It codes for CASFQGLGNTIYF.

Only a few counts were recorded for this clonotype. The V gene is TRBV5-1, the J gene TRBJ2-7; 10 nucleotides agree with TRBD2. V was pared by 4 bases and J by 0 bases, with 4 bases of the junction left unmatched. CDR1 and CDR2 from the germline V gene are SGHRS and YFSETQ. The CDR3 runs to 15 residues. CDR3 sequence reads: CASSIGLADSYEQYF. CDR3 DNA sequence: TGCGCCAGCAGCATTGGACTAGCGGACTCCTACGAGCAGTACTTC. Filled out from reference TRBV5-1 and TRBJ2-7, the complete variable domain reads KAGVTQTPRYLIKTRGQQVTLSCSPISGHRSVSWYQQTPGQGLQFLFEYFSETQRNKGNFPGRFSGRQFSNSRSEMNVSTLELGDSALYLCASSIGLADSYEQYFGPGTRLTVT.

This clonotype was found a few times. The rearrangement joins TRBV28 to TRBJ2-5, with 10 bases identical to TRBD2. The CDR3 runs to 16 residues. V was pared by 1 base and J by 1 base, with 3 bases of the junction left unmatched. Germline CDR1 and CDR2: MDHEN and SYDVKM. The CDR3 sequence: CASSLYSGRGQETQYF. The CDR3 DNA is TGTGCCAGCAGTTTATACAGCGGGAGGGGCCAAGAGACCCAGTACTTC.

The CDR3 loop reads CASSPAVDGEKLFF. In DNA, the CDR3 is TGTGCCAGCAGTCCCGCTGTGGACGGTGAAAAACTGTTTTTT. The chain carries TRBV12-3 or TRBV12-4 and TRBJ1-4, with no clear D. The CDR3 has 14 amino acids. Trimming pared 5 bases from V and 7 bases from J, leaving 14 bases between.

This chain uses TRBV12-3 or TRBV12-4 with TRBJ2-1; D gene uncertain. V gave up 6 bases and J gave up 4 bases, with 16 bases separating them. This CDR3 has 15 residues. CDR3 protein: CASSPIIPGYNEQFF. In DNA form, the CDR3 reads TGTGCCAGCAGCCCGATTATCCCTGGTTACAATGAGCAGTTCTTC.

This sequence joins TRBV14 and TRBJ2-3, with 10 bases matching TRBD2. Germline CDR1 SGHDN, CDR2 FVKESK. The CDR3 has 17 amino acids. Trimming took 2 bases from V and 0 from J; bases not matched to a gene: 5. The CDR3 region has the DNA TGTGCCAGCAGCCAATTAAGGACTAGCGGTAGCACAGATACGCAGTATTTT. Protein: CASSQLRTSGSTDTQYF.